The clone carrying this T cell receptor (beta chain) has at least ten counts. RNA transcripts gave rise to amplified TCR beta CDR3 regions. First-round RT-PCR with HTBI primers amplified the TCR CDR3 region. TCRdb passed the multiplex PCR reads through MiXCR, listing each CDR3 protein once. The sample has about 590,000 distinct CDR3 sequences; around 16% are singletons. The data were obtained in a study of T cells in Graves' hyperthyroidism and ophthalmopathy. Orbital computed tomography, thyroid ultrasound, serum thyroxine and TRAb, and clinical symptoms together informed the diagnoses. The CDR3 length is 11 residues. Germline V gene sequence: CDR1 MDHEN, CDR2 SYDVKM. Unmatched junction bases numbered 8, after V lost 6 bases and J lost 14 bases.

The sequenced sample was blood. The clonotype was recovered from a woman in her 30s with Graves' hyperthyroidism. The J gene is TRBJ2-5, the V gene TRBV28; 8 bases map to TRBD2. In DNA, the CDR3 is TGTGCCAGCAGAGATGGACTAGCAATTTACTTC. Protein sequence: CASRDGLAIYF.